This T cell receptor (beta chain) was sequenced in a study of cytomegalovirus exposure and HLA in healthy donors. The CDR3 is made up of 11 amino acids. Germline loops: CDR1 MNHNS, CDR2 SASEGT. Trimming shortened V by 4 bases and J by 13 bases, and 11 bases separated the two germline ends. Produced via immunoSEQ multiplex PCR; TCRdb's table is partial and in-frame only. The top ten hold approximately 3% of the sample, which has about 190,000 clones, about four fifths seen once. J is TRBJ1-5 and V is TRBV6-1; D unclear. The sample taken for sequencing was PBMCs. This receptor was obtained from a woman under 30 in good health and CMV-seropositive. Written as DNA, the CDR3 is TGTGCCAGCAGTGTTGGGCCAGTGCAGCATTTT. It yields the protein CASSVGPVQHF.